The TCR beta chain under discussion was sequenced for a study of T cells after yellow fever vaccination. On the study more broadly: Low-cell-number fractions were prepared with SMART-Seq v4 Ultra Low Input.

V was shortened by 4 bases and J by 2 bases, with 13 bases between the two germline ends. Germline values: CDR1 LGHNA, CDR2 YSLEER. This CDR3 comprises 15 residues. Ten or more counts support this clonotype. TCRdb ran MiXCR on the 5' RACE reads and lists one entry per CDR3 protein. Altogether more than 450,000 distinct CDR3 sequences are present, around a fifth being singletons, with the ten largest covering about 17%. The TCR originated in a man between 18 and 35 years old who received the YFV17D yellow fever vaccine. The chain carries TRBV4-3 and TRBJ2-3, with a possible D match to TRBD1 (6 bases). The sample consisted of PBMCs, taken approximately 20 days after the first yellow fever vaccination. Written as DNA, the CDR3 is TGCGCCAGCAGCCCCACCGGGACACTCACAGATACGCAGTATTTT. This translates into CASSPTGTLTDTQYF.